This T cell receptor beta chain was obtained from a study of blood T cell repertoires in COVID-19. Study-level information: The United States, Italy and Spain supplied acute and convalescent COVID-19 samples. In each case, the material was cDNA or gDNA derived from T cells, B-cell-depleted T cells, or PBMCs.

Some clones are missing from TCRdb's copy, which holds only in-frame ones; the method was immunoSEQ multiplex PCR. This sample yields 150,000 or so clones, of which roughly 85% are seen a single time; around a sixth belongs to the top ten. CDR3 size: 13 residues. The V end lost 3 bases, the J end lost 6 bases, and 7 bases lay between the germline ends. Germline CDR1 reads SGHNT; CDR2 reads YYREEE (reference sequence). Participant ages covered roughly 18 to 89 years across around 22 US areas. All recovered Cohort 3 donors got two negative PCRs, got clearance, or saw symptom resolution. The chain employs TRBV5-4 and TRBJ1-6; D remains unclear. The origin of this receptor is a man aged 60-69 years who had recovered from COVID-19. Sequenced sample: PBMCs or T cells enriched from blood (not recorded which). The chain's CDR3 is CASSSSPNSPLHF. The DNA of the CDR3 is TGTGCCAGCAGCTCGTCTCCTAATTCACCCCTCCACTTT.